This T cell receptor beta chain was captured in a study of regulatory T cells in long-lasting Graves disease. Study findings and constraints: New patients shared fewer public clonotypes (about 1,000) than persistent patients did (about 3,000). Accuracy may have suffered from the small sample size. Exclusively peripheral blood, rather than thyroid tissue, was studied.

As regards this clonotype: The target antigen is unknown.

Isolated PBMC RNA provided the starting material for the TCR library. Each of the patients was recruited from an endocrinology department situated in Xi'an, China. From the reads, TCRdb called clonotypes with MiXCR, one entry per CDR3 protein. The sample yields about 1,000 distinct CDR3 sequences, approximately 80% seen once. The germline V and J ends were trimmed by 0 bases and 0 bases, with 4 bases remaining between them. This CDR3 contains 14 residues. The V gene's germline CDR1 is SGHDT and CDR2 YYEEEE. This sequence originates from a woman in her 30s with Graves disease. The rearrangement joins TRBV5-6 to TRBJ1-3; D call uncertain. The material sequenced was peripheral blood mononuclear cells (PBMCs), taken with antithyroid drug treatment, in newly diagnosed or persistent Graves disease (not recorded which). Here the CDR3 DNA reads TGTGCCAGCAGCTTGGCCAGCTCTGGAAACACCATATATTTT. As protein: CASSLASSGNTIYF.